These 4 T cell receptor beta chains were all obtained from the same sample, sequenced in a study of CD8+CD57+ T cells in acquired aplastic anemia (dated by TCRdb to between 2018 and 2020). Instrument on record: Illumina HiSeq 2000. Genomic DNA served as template for TCR beta VDJ combination and CDR3 sequence profiling. Using fastp at Q25 and MiXCR, TCRdb reprocessed the public reads and kept productive beta chains. Every distinct CDR3 protein forms one entry, paired with its most common genes and DNA. A total of around 170,000 distinct CDR3 sequences appear in this sample, approximately 50% of them only once. The leading ten clones occupy 8.5% to 10% of the sample. Expansion of CD8+CD57+ cells had been shown by flow cytometry in the patients chosen for sequencing. The sample was sorted CD4+, CD8+, or CD8+CD57+ T cells (not recorded which) from PBMCs. The source is a human donor with aplastic anemia.

The J gene is TRBJ1-5, the V gene TRBV19; 7 bases match TRBD1. This CDR3 comprises 14 residues. J was trimmed by 5 bases and V by 4 bases; bases with no gene match: 5. Germline CDR1 is LNHDA and CDR2 is SQIVND (reference sequence). The CDR3 DNA sequence: TGTGCCAGTAGTACCTCGACAGGGTATCAGCCCCAGCATTTT. This translates into CASSTSTGYQPQHF.

The chain carries TRBV9 and TRBJ1-3; D is uncertain. The CDR3 spans 15 residues. V lost 0 bases and J lost 1, with 8 bases in between. Per the germline V gene, CDR1 is SGDLS and CDR2 is YYNGEE. The CDR3: CASSVGGFSGNTIYF. Here the CDR3 DNA reads TGTGCCAGCAGCGTAGGAGGGTTTTCTGGAAACACCATATATTTT.

The V call is TRBV5-1, the J call TRBJ2-7; 10 bases fit TRBD1. Germline-derived CDR1 and CDR2 are SGHRS and YFSETQ. Trimming cost V 2 bases and J 4 bases; bases outside gene matches: 18. The CDR3 is 19 residues long. CDR3 sequence: CASSFGVTAYGTGEYEQYF. CDR3 DNA sequence: TGCGCCAGCAGCTTCGGGGTAACTGCCTACGGGACAGGGGAATACGAGCAGTACTTC.

The sample holds many counts of this clonotype. J is TRBJ1-2 and V is TRBV24-1; the D is unclear. Trimming shortened V by 4 bases and J by 5 bases, and 13 bases separated the two germline ends. The CDR3 has 14 residues. CDR1 and CDR2 (germline): KGHDR, SFDVKD. CDR3 loop: CATSDPTDSYGYTF. DNA of the CDR3: TGTGCCACCAGTGACCCCACAGACTCTTATGGCTACACCTTC.